This T cell receptor beta chain derives from a study of cytomegalovirus exposure and HLA in healthy donors. Trimming shortened V by 4 bases and J by 4 bases, and 5 bases separated the two germline ends. The CDR3 loop spans 11 amino acids. Germline V gene lookup returns CDR1 MGHDK and CDR2 SYGVNS. The primer mix had 60 Vbeta and 13 Jbeta primers. Profiled with immunoSEQ multiplex PCR; TCRdb holds only in-frame clones, not every one. The data contain 150,000 to 200,000 clones, approximately 88% of them singletons. The J gene is TRBJ2-7, the V gene TRBV25-1, with D unresolved. The specimen was PBMCs. This TCR came from a boy younger than 18 in good health and CMV-seronegative. The CDR3 is CASSAGYEQYF. The CDR3 region has the DNA TGTGCCAGCAGTGCCGGGTACGAGCAGTACTTC.